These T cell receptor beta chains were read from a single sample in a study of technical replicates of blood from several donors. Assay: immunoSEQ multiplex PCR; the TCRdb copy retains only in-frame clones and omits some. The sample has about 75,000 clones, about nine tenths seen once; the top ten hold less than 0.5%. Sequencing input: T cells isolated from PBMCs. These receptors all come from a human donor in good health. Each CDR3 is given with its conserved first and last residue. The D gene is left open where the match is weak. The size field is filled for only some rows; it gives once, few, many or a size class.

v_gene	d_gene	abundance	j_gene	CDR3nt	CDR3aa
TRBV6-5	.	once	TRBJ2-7	TGTGCCAGCTGGTCGGGTAGGATTAACTACGAGCAGTACTTC	CASWSGRINYEQYF
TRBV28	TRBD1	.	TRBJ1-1	TGTGCCAGCAGGAGGCCGGGACAGGGACTCGAGGCTTTCTTT	CASRRPGQGLEAFF
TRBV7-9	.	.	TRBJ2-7	TGTGCCAGCAGCTTCTTACCAGATTCCTACGAGCAGTACTTC	CASSFLPDSYEQYF
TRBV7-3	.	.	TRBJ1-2	TGTGCCAGCAGTGACAGTGCGCGGGGCTACACCTTC	CASSDSARGYTF
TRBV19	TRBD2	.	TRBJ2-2	TGTGCCAGTAGTATTGGGAGGGAGCGGGAGCTGTTTTTT	CASSIGRERELFF
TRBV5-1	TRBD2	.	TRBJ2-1	TGCGCCAGCAGCCGAACTAGCGGGGGACCCTACAATGAGCAGTTCTTC	CASSRTSGGPYNEQFF
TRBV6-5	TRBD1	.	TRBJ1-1	TGTGCCAGCATTCAGGGGGCAGAAGCTTTCTTT	CASIQGAEAFF
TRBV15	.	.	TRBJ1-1	TGTGCCACCAGCAGAGATATGTCTGGCCATGTCGAAGCTTTCTTT	CATSRDMSGHVEAFF
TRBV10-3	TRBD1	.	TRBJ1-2	TGTGCCATCAGTGAGTCAACCGGGACAGGGGTCTATGGCTACACCTTC	CAISESTGTGVYGYTF
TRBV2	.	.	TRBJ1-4	TGTGCCAGCAGTGAAAGGGGTCAGCCTAATGAAAAACTGTTTTTT	CASSERGQPNEKLFF
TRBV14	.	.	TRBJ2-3	TGTGCCAGCAGCCAAGTTAACAGGCGAACTAGCACAGATACGCAGTATTTT	CASSQVNRRTSTDTQYF
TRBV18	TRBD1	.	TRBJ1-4	TGTGCCAGCTCACCCCTAGCCGGGACAGGGGTAGTAGCAACTAATGAAAAACTGTTTTTT	CASSPLAGTGVVATNEKLFF
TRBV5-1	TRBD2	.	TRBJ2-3	TGCGCCAGCAGTTTAGCGGGACTGGGGACAGATACGCAGTATTTT	CASSLAGLGTDTQYF